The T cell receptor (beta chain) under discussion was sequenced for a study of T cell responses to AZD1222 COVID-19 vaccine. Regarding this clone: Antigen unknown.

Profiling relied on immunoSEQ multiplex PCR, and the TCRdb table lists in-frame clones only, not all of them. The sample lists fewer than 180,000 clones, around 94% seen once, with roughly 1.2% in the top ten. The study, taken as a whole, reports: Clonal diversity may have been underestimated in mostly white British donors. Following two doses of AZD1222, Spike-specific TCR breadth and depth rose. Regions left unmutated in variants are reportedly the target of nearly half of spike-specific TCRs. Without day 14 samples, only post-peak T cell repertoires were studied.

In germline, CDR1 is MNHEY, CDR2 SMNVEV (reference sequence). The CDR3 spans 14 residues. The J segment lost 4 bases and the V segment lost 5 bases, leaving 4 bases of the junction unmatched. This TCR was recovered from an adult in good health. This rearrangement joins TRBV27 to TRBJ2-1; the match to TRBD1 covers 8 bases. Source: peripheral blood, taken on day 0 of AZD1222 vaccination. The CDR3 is CASSRQGWYNEQFF. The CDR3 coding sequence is TGTGCCAGCAGTCGACAGGGGTGGTACAATGAGCAGTTCTTC.